The clone carrying this T cell receptor (beta chain) was found a few times. Its specificity is unknown. The data are from a study of T cell responses to AZD1222 COVID-19 vaccine. Study-wide results and limits: Dominant at 160-218 and 743-854, vaccine-associated CD4 TCRs also spanned spike. The reported proportion of spike-specific TCRs targeting unmutated variant regions was nearly half.

The CDR3 contains 17 residues. Germline values: CDR1 MNHEY, CDR2 SMNVEV (reference sequence). V lost 8 bases to trimming and J lost 0 bases; unmatched junction nucleotides: 8. Sequenced by immunoSEQ multiplex PCR; TCRdb stores in-frame clones only, minus some. The sample lists roughly 200,000 clones, roughly 88% occurring once. The input for sequencing was peripheral blood, taken on day 0 of AZD1222 vaccination. J is TRBJ2-2 and V is TRBV27, with 11 bases identical to TRBD1. This receptor was obtained from an adult in good health. The DNA for the CDR3 is TGTGCCAGCCTAACCGGGACAGGGGGACCGAACACCGGGGAGCTGTTTTTT. Protein: CASLTGTGGPNTGELFF.